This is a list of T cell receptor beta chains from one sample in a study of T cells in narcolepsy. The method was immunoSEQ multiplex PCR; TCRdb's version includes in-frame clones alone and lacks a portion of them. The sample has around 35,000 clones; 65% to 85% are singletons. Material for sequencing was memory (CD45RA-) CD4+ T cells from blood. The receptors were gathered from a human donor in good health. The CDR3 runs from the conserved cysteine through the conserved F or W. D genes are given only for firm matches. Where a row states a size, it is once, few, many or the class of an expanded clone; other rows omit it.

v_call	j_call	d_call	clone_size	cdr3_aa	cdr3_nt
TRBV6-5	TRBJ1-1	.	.	CASSYSGRWSGREAFF	TGTGCCAGCAGTTACTCCGGACGATGGTCCGGGAGGGAAGCTTTCTTT
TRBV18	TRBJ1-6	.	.	CASSPNYNSPLHF	TGTGCCAGCTCACCTAACTATAATTCACCCCTCCACTTT
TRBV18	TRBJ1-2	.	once	CASSPTGGTVKGYTF	TGTGCCAGCTCACCAACCGGGGGGACGGTAAAGGGCTACACCTTC
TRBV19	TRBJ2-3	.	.	CASSILAGDTQYF	TGTGCCAGTAGTATCCTAGCCGGAGATACGCAGTATTTT
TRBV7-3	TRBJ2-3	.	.	CASSLADTQYF	TGTGCCAGCAGCTTAGCAGATACGCAGTATTTT
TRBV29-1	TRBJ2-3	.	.	CSADFTDTQYF	TGCAGCGCTGACTTCACAGATACGCAGTATTTT
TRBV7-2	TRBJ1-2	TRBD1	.	CASSLALDRDGYTF	TGTGCCAGCAGCTTAGCCTTGGACAGGGATGGCTACACCTTC
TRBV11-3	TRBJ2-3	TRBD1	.	CASSARQGLADTQYF	TGTGCCAGCAGCGCCAGACAGGGTTTGGCAGATACGCAGTATTTT
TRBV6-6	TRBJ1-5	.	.	CASSIGGLGNQPQHF	TGTGCCAGCAGTATAGGGGGTCTGGGCAATCAGCCCCAGCATTTT
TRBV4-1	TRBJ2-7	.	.	CASSQVGQHYEQYF	TGCGCCAGCAGCCAAGTAGGCCAGCACTACGAGCAGTACTTC
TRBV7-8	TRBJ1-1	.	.	CASSTGYRAFF	TGTGCCAGCAGCACAGGGTACCGAGCTTTCTTT
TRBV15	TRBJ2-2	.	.	CATSRSFGGYGGELFF	TGTGCCACCAGCAGATCCTTTGGGGGCTATGGCGGGGAGCTGTTTTTT
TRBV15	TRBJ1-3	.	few	CATAGPTSGNTIYF	TGTGCCACGGCGGGACCGACCTCTGGAAACACCATATATTTT
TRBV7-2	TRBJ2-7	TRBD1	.	CASSRQGASYEQYF	TGTGCCAGCAGCCGTCAGGGGGCCTCCTACGAGCAGTACTTC
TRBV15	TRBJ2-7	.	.	CATSNAYLDEQYF	TGTGCCACCAGCAATGCTTATTTGGACGAGCAGTACTTC
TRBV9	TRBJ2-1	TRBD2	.	CASSADLLAGVMNEQFF	TGTGCCAGCAGCGCTGACCTTCTAGCGGGGGTTATGAATGAGCAGTTCTTC
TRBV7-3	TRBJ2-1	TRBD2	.	CASSRTSGGNEQFF	TGTGCCAGCAGCCGGACTAGCGGGGGAAATGAGCAGTTCTTC